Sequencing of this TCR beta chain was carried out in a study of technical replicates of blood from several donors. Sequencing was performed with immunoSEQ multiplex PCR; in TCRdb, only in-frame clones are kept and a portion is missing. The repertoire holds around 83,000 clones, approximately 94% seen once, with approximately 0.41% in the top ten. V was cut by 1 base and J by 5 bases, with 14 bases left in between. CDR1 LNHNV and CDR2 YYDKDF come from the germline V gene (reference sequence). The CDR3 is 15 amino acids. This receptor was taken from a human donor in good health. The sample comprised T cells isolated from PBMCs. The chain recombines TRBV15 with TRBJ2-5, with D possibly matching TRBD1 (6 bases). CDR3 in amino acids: CATSRGPGALETQYF. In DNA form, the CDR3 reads TGTGCCACCAGCAGAGGCCCAGGGGCGTTGGAGACCCAGTACTTC.